The entry that follows covers one TCR beta chain sequence. Using immunoSEQ multiplex PCR, the repertoire was profiled, and TCRdb retains in-frame clones only, with some absent. The sample lists just over 150,000 clones, around 90% occurring once. This specimen comes from a study of control samples from healthy donors and cancer patients. The CDR3 contains 12 residues. V was cut by 4 bases and J by 6 bases, with 6 bases left in between. Germline V CDR1 and CDR2: LGHDT, YNNKEL (reference sequence). This rearrangement joins TRBV3-1 (or the pseudogene TRBV3-2) to TRBJ2-2, with no clear D. The receptor was derived from a man aged 25-45 years in good health. Sequencing used blood. The CDR3 nucleotides are TGTGCCAGCAGCCCCTCTTCCGGGGAGCTGTTTTTT. Protein sequence: CASSPSSGELFF.